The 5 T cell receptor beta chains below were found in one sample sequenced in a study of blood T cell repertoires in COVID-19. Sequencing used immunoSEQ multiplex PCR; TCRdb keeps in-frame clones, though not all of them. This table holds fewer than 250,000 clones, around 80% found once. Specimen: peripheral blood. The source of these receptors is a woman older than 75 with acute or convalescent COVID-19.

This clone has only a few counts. CDR3 DNA: TGTGCCAGCAGTGAAGCGATGTCGGGGCATTTAGGGGGAACCGGGGAGCTGTTTTTT. As protein: CASSEAMSGHLGGTGELFF. This chain uses TRBV2 with TRBJ2-2, with D perhaps matching TRBD1 (6 bases). V lost 0 bases, J lost 5 bases, and 22 bases lay in between. Germline V gene data show CDR1 as SNHLY and CDR2 as FYNNEI. CDR3 length equals 19 residues. Combining the CDR3 with reference TRBV2 and TRBJ2-2 gives the whole variable domain EPEVTQTPSHQVTQMGQEVILRCVPISNHLYFYWYRQILGQKVEFLVSFYNNEISEKSEIFDDQFSVERPDGSNFTLKIRSTKLEDSAMYFCASSEAMSGHLGGTGELFFGEGSRLTVL.

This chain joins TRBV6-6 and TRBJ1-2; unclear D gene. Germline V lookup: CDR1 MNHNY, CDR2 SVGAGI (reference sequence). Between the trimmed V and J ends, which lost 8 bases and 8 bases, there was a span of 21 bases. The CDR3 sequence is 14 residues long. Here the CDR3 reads CASLYGSPGVGYTF. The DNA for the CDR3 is TGTGCCAGCCTATACGGTAGTCCTGGTGTGGGCTACACCTTC.

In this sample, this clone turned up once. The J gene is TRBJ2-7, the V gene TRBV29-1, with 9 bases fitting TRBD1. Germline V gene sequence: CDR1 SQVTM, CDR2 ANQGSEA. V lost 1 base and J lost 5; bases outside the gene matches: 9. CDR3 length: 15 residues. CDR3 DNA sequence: TGCAGCGTTGAAGGCCCGGGACAGGGTCCCGACGAGCAGTACTTC. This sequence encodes CSVEGPGQGPDEQYF.

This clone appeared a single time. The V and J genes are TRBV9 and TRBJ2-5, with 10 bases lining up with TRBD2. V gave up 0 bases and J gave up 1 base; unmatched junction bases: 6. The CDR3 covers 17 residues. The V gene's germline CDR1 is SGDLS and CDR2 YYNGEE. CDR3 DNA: TGTGCCAGCAGCGTAGGTGGTAGCGGGGGGTCCCAAGAGACCCAGTACTTC. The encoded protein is CASSVGGSGGSQETQYF.

The CDR3 DNA reads TGTGCCTGGAGTGTACCTAACAGCTATGGCTACACCTTC. Its protein is CAWSVPNSYGYTF. This rearrangement joins TRBV30 to TRBJ1-2; no reliable D call. The CDR3 consists of 13 residues. V lost 0 bases, J lost 4 bases, and 9 bases lay in between. Germline V lookup: CDR1 GTSNPN, CDR2 SVGIG (reference sequence).